This T cell receptor beta chain was identified in a study of T cell repertoires and HLA-DP antigens (dated by TCRdb to the late 2010s). Background for the entire study: The study used an in vitro model of CD4+ T cell alloreactivity in which transduced HeLa cells presented allogeneic HLA-DP. On average, around 200 ng of DNA went in for sorted CD137+CD4+ samples, versus 1,000 to 1,500 ng for pre-culture CD4+ samples. The two alloantigens modelled structurally similar versus dissimilar alloantigens, differing from self at one and around ten peptide-binding groove amino acids, respectively. The three donors, two male and one female, ranged from the 18-to-29 to the 60-to-69 age band. Results and caveats for the whole study, not just this receptor: Sorted CD137+ cells showed similar clonality against both alloantigens, at approximately 0.4, which was much higher than the roughly 0.038 seen in pre-culture samples. The study was limited by having just three donors, by relying on a non-physiological HeLa antigen-presenting system, and by using total CD4+ cells as responders. Clones undetected before culture had an average cumulative frequency of roughly 34% against one allele versus around 51% against the other. Separate analysis of naive and memory CD4+ repertoires was not performed.

The immunoSEQ multiplex PCR, with forward primers for 54 TRBV segments and reverse primers for 13 TRBJ segments, was used to amplify TCRB CDR3 regions. Pre-culture CD4+ samples were sequenced at deep resolution with a target of more than 150,000 T cell genomes. Sequencing of amplicons was performed on an Illumina HiSeq System, and 87 bp reads covering the CDR3 were generated. Regarding the original processing steps: PCR and sequencing errors in the reads were corrected, and alignment to IMGT reference sequences was used to define CDR3 regions. Synthetic template pools were used to estimate the numbers of templates and unique rearrangements. Clonality was computed as 1 minus Pielou's evenness. The Daley-Smith estimator was used to estimate richness. Repertoire overlap was measured with Morisita's index. Clones found in cultured samples but undetected in the pre-culture repertoire of the corresponding donor were defined as low-abundance clones. TCRdb took over this immuneACCESS table, retaining in-frame rearrangements with V and J assigned. Such tables are incomplete; in checked studies, under half of the missing clones stem from an unresolved V gene, and the remainder is unexplained. The DNA gave D and trimming, while V, J and clone size come from that table. The sample table records about 73,000 clones; roughly 78% of these occur just once. About 1.4% of the sample is in the top ten clones.

For this clone: Its antigen is unknown. Within one base of it there is no much larger clone, and no base qualities were kept.

Untouched CD4+ T cells were isolated from Ficoll-separated PBMC through negative selection with magnetic beads, and an average purity of 97.7% was reached. Magnetic beads were used to isolate untouched CD4+ T cells from Ficoll-separated PBMC, giving roughly 98% purity with negligible CD8+ contamination. Peripheral blood mononuclear cells were supplied by the buffy coats of a few healthy blood donors, who served as the study donors. Each of the three donors was CMV seronegative. The DNeasy Blood & Tissue Kit was used for extraction of genomic DNA. For each subject, genomic DNA from sorted CD137+CD4+ cells and from pre-culture CD4+ baseline samples underwent TCRB sequencing. This sequence was found in a man in his 60s in good health and CMV-seronegative. Material for sequencing was CD4+ T cells from PBMCs.

The CDR3 here reads CAWTHGSSGNTIYF. The DNA sequence is as follows: TGTGCCTGGACCCACGGGAGCTCTGGAAACACCATATATTTT. The chain was built from TRBV30 and TRBJ1-3; the D gene is not confidently resolved. V is shortened by 4 bases, J by 0 bases, and the region joining them spans 10 bases. Taken from cysteine to phenylalanine, the CDR3 has 14 residues. Only the CDR3 region is kept as DNA, spanning 42 bases read in frame from base 1. The germline V gene (reference sequence) yields GTSNPN for CDR1 and SVGIG for CDR2. Beyond the CDR3, the reference TRBV30 and TRBJ1-3 genes provide the residues; the full variable domain reads: SQTIHQWPATLVQPVGSPLSLECTVEGTSNPNLYWYRQAAGRGLQLLFYSVGIGQISSEVPQNLSASRPQDRQFILSSKKLLLSDSGFYLCAWTHGSSGNTIYFGEGSWLTVV.